The 14 T cell receptor beta chains given below trace back to one sample, sequenced in a study of blood T cell repertoires in COVID-19. Libraries were prepared by immunoSEQ multiplex PCR; TCRdb keeps only in-frame clonotypes and omits some of them. Of 200,000 or so clones listed, roughly 88% are singletons. The source material was PBMCs or T cells enriched from blood (not recorded which). The receptors here all came from a woman aged 40 to 50 with acute COVID-19.

The chain employs TRBV28 and TRBJ2-5; TRBD1 aligns across 8 bases. Trimming removed 7 bases from V and 5 bases from J; junction bases left unmatched: 3. Germline assignment: CDR1 MDHEN and CDR2 SYDVKM. This CDR3 is 12 amino acids long. As DNA, the CDR3 is TGTGCCAGCACAGGGGGCTTGGAGACCCAGTACTTC. Its protein is CASTGGLETQYF.

The chain combines TRBV30 with TRBJ1-3; 7 bases fit TRBD1. CDR3 length: 15 amino acids. The V segment lost 3 bases and the J segment 4 bases; nucleotides outside the gene matches: 9. Germline CDR1 reads GTSNPN; CDR2 reads SVGIG (reference sequence). CDR3 nucleotide sequence: TGTGCCTGGAGCCTCAAGGGGGCGCGCGGAAACACCATATATTTT. It is translated as CAWSLKGARGNTIYF.

This clone came up many times. This chain links TRBV1 with TRBJ2-5; the DNA was not used to check the table's D call, TRBD2. TRBV1 is tagged as a pseudogene. This CDR3 comprises 18 residues. CDR3 amino acids: CTSSQGKSSGGPEETQYF. CDR3 nucleotides: TGCACCAGCAGCCAAGGAAAGTCTAGCGGGGGTCCCGAAGAGACCCAGTACTTC.

J is TRBJ1-1 and V is TRBV12-3 or TRBV12-4, with D unresolved. The CDR3 contains 12 residues. The V and J ends lost 5 bases and 1 base respectively, with 5 bases between them. In DNA, the CDR3 is TGTGCCAGCAGTCAACAGAACACTGAAGCTTTCTTT. Protein sequence: CASSQQNTEAFF.

V usage is TRBV12-3 or TRBV12-4 and J usage is TRBJ2-7; D is ambiguous. The CDR3 totals 11 residues. V was pared by 4 bases and J by 7 bases, with 8 bases between. The CDR3 region is CASSSTCEQYV. DNA for the CDR3: TGTGCCAGCAGTTCCACATGTGAGCAGTACGTC.

This chain links TRBV24-1 with TRBJ2-5; TRBD2 matches at 9 bases. The CDR3 extends over 14 amino acids. Germline loops: CDR1 KGHDR, CDR2 SFDVKD. Trimming cost V 4 bases and J 1 base; bases outside gene matches: 0. CDR3 residues: CATSELAGQETQYF. CDR3 nucleotide sequence: TGTGCCACCAGTGAACTAGCGGGCCAAGAGACCCAGTACTTC.

V and J are TRBV2 and TRBJ2-2, with D maybe TRBD1 (5 bases). The CDR3 contains 16 residues. From germline, CDR1 is SNHLY and CDR2 FYNNEI. V dropped 1 base and J dropped 0 bases, with 9 bases sitting between them. The CDR3 sequence: CASSEEATANTGELFF. The DNA of the CDR3 is TGTGCCAGCAGTGAAGAAGCGACAGCGAACACCGGGGAGCTGTTTTTT.

The chain employs TRBV7-9 and TRBJ2-3; D possibly corresponds to TRBD1 (5 bases). Between the trimmed V and J ends, which lost 5 bases and 8 bases, there was a span of 20 bases. Germline V gene data show CDR1 as SEHNR and CDR2 as FQNEAQ (reference sequence). CDR3 length equals 15 residues. In nucleotides, the CDR3 is TGTGCCAGCAGCCACCCCTCCATCGACAGTGCTACGCAGTATTTT. This sequence encodes CASSHPSIDSATQYF. Using reference TRBV7-9 and TRBJ2-3 for the parts outside the CDR3, the full variable domain is DTGVSQNPRHKITKRGQNVTFRCDPISEHNRLYWYRQTLGQGPEFLTYFQNEAQLEKSRLLSDRFSAERPKGSFSTLEIQRTEQGDSAMYLCASSHPSIDSATQYFGPGTRLTVL.

This chain uses TRBV5-1 with TRBJ1-1, with 7 bases matching TRBD1. Germline CDR1 and CDR2: SGHRS and YFSETQ. The CDR3 consists of 14 residues. Trimming cost V 3 bases and J 4 bases; bases outside gene matches: 6. In DNA, the CDR3 is TGCGCCAGCAGCTCGACCTCAGGGGGCACTGAAGCTTTCTTT. This gives the protein CASSSTSGGTEAFF.

Notes on this clone: This same CDR3 is encoded by further DNA sequences in the sample. V is TRBV18 and J is TRBJ1-5; D is possibly TRBD1 (6 bases). The CDR3 has 13 residues. Germline V lookup: CDR1 KGHSH, CDR2 LQKENI. Trimming took off 5 bases at V and 3 bases at J, with 8 bases between the two ends. CDR3 in DNA: TGTGCCAGCTCAAGACAGGACAATCAGCCCCAGCATTTT. Its translation: CASSRQDNQPQHF.

The V call is TRBV29-1, the J call TRBJ2-1; TRBD2 agrees at 7 bases. The CDR3 sequence is 15 residues long. Germline loops: CDR1 SQVTM, CDR2 ANQGSEA. The J segment lost 6 bases and the V segment lost 7 bases, leaving 15 bases of the junction unmatched. DNA of the CDR3: TGCAGCGCACCTTGGGAGCGGGGAGTCGTCAATGAGCAGTTCTTC. Encoded protein: CSAPWERGVVNEQFF.

CDR3 DNA: TGTGCCATCAGGGACAGAACTTCTAACTATGGCTACACCTTC. It is translated as CAIRDRTSNYGYTF. The chain uses TRBV19 and TRBJ1-2; 7 bases agree with TRBD1. CDR1 and CDR2 (germline): LNHDA, SQIVND (reference sequence). CDR3 length equals 14 residues. After removal of 10 bases from V and 0 bases from J, the junction contained 8 bases not matched to a gene.

CDR3 DNA: TGTGCCAGCAGCTCGACCACAGGGAAGAACTACGAGCAGTACTTC. This sequence encodes CASSSTTGKNYEQYF. This chain connects TRBV7-2 to TRBJ2-7; perhaps TRBD1 as D (6 bases). The germline V gene has CDR1 SGHTA and CDR2 FQGNSA. V was clipped by 4 bases and J by 3 bases, with 16 bases between them. The CDR3 runs 15 residues.

Notes on this clone: Different DNA sequences within this sample yield the same CDR3. This chain uses TRBV7-8 with TRBJ1-1; TRBD1 matches at 7 bases. The CDR3 extends over 14 amino acids. Germline V CDR1 and CDR2: SGHVS, FQNEAQ. The junction had 5 bases not matched to a gene; V was cut back by 5 bases and J by 2 bases. CDR3 DNA sequence: TGTGCCAGCAGCCGTCGGACAGGCAACACTGAAGCTTTCTTT. Its protein product is CASSRRTGNTEAFF.